A single sample is the source of the 26 T cell receptor beta chains below, sequenced in a study of blood T cell repertoires in COVID-19. The data were produced by immunoSEQ multiplex PCR, yet TCRdb's version contains in-frame clones alone and is incomplete. Among about 170,000 clones listed, 80% to 90% were seen once. The sequencing sample was made of peripheral blood. The origin of the receptors is a woman between 65 and 79 years old with COVID-19, enrolled during active disease.

V gene TRBV5-1 combines with J gene TRBJ1-1, with TRBD1 identical over 12 bases. Germline-derived CDR1 and CDR2 are SGHRS and YFSETQ. Trimming cost V 3 bases and J 9 bases; bases outside gene matches: 9. The CDR3 is 15 amino acids. The CDR3 region is CASSSLGGQGAQAFF. For the CDR3, the DNA is TGCGCCAGCAGCTCACTTGGGGGACAGGGGGCTCAAGCTTTCTTT.

The DNA for the CDR3 is TGTGCCAGCAGTAGGAGGAAAGAGACCCAGTACTTC. Its translation: CASSRRKETQYF. The chain combines TRBV28 with TRBJ2-5, with D maybe TRBD2 (5 bases). The germline V gene has CDR1 MDHEN and CDR2 SYDVKM. The CDR3 is 12 residues long. V lost 5 bases to trimming and J lost 3 bases, with 7 bases between them.

The chain employs TRBV9 and TRBJ1-1; D ambiguous. Trimming stripped 2 bases from V and 1 base from J, with 9 bases between. Germline values: CDR1 SGDLS, CDR2 YYNGEE. The CDR3 has 14 amino acids. In DNA, the CDR3 is TGTGCCAGCAGCGTTCCACAACCGAACACTGAAGCTTTCTTT. This translates into CASSVPQPNTEAFF.

The chain uses TRBV28 and TRBJ2-1, with TRBD2 identical over 8 bases. V dropped 5 bases and J dropped 9; count of bases not matched to a gene: 15. CDR3 length: 16 residues. CDR1 is MDHEN, CDR2 SYDVKM, per germline. DNA for the CDR3: TGTGCCAGCAGTCTACAATCCGGGACTAGGTTTGGTGAGCAGTTCTTC. Protein product: CASSLQSGTRFGEQFF.

The V gene is TRBV4-1, the J gene TRBJ2-6, with 7 bases that match TRBD1. This CDR3 region has 18 residues. The V segment lost 4 bases and the J segment 0 bases; nucleotides outside the gene matches: 9. Germline assignment: CDR1 MGHRA and CDR2 YSYEKL. CDR3 sequence (DNA): TGCGCCAGCAGCCGTTACGGACAGGATATCTCTGGGGCCAACGTCCTGACTTTC. This gives the protein CASSRYGQDISGANVLTF.

The chain uses TRBV2 and TRBJ2-3, with unresolved D. V was cut by 6 bases and J by 4 bases, with 14 bases left in between. Germline V CDR1 and CDR2: SNHLY, FYNNEI. This CDR3 region has 14 residues. The CDR3 DNA reads TGTGCCAGCAGAGGAGATTTGAGTGCAGATACGCAGTATTTT. Its translation is CASRGDLSADTQYF.

This chain uses TRBV19 with TRBJ1-2, with a weak D call TRBD1 (5 bases). Germline V gene lookup returns CDR1 LNHDA and CDR2 SQIVND (reference sequence). The CDR3 has 13 amino acids. V dropped 8 bases and J dropped 4 bases, with 14 bases sitting between them. The CDR3 coding sequence is TGTGCCAGTGGGGCGGCGTCATTCTATGGCTACACCTTC. It codes for CASGAASFYGYTF.

V gene TRBV6-2 or TRBV6-3 combines with J gene TRBJ1-1; D is perhaps TRBD1 (6 bases). Germline-derived CDR1 and CDR2 are MNHEY and SVGEGT. The CDR3 loop spans 16 amino acids. V was trimmed by 5 bases and J by 6 bases, leaving 22 bases between them. CDR3 sequence (DNA): TGTGCCAGCAGTCGAATGACTTCTCAGGGGATTGCTGAAGCTTTCTTT. Its protein is CASSRMTSQGIAEAFF.

This chain links TRBV28 with TRBJ2-7, with TRBD1 identical over 7 bases. There are 15 residues in the CDR3. Per the germline V gene, CDR1 is MDHEN and CDR2 is SYDVKM. V lost 5 bases to trimming and J lost 2 bases; unmatched junction nucleotides: 9. CDR3 amino acids: CASSRGTARTYEQYV. The DNA for the CDR3 is TGTGCCAGCAGTCGAGGGACAGCCCGAACCTACGAGCAGTACGTC.

The chain uses TRBV28 and TRBJ1-2; 12 positions agree with TRBD1. Trimming cost V 6 bases and J 8 bases; bases outside gene matches: 13. Germline V gene data show CDR1 as MDHEN and CDR2 as SYDVKM. This CDR3 is 16 amino acids long. The CDR3 DNA follows: TGTGCCAGCAGCTACCCGGGACAGGGGGCTTGGAAAGGCTACACCTTC. The encoded protein is CASSYPGQGAWKGYTF.

V usage is TRBV4-2 and J usage is TRBJ1-1; D is uncertain. The germline V gene encodes CDR1 LGHNA and CDR2 YNFKEQ. This CDR3 is 15 amino acids long. The V end lost 1 base, the J end lost 1 base, and 10 bases lay between the germline ends. CDR3 coding DNA: TGTGCCAGCAGCCAAGCCCGGGGAGGGAACACTGAAGCTTTCTTT. Translating it yields CASSQARGGNTEAFF.

The chain carries TRBV30 and TRBJ2-1; possibly TRBD2 for D (5 bases). Trimming removed 8 bases from V and 0 bases from J, with 14 bases in between. Germline lookup yields CDR1 GTSNPN and CDR2 SVGIG (reference sequence). The CDR3 is made up of 14 amino acids. CDR3 in DNA: TGTGCCCGAACAGCGGCTAGCTCCTACAATGAGCAGTTCTTC. It yields the protein CARTAASSYNEQFF.

The rearrangement links TRBV18 to TRBJ2-1, with 10 bases lining up with TRBD2. Germline V gene lookup returns CDR1 KGHSH and CDR2 LQKENI. The CDR3 has 16 residues. With 0 bases clipped from V and 9 bases from J, the junction kept 8 bases outside the gene matches. CDR3 protein: CASSPPSGRVVGEQFF. CDR3 nucleotides: TGTGCCAGCTCACCACCGAGCGGGAGGGTAGTTGGTGAGCAGTTCTTC.

The rearrangement joins TRBV30 to TRBJ1-1; a possible D gene is TRBD1 (6 bases). Trimming removed 0 bases from V and 5 bases from J, with 22 bases in between. CDR1 and CDR2 (germline): GTSNPN, SVGIG (reference sequence). The CDR3 loop spans 17 amino acids. CDR3 sequence: CAWSVTLQGRSGTEAFF. The DNA of the CDR3 is TGTGCCTGGAGTGTAACCCTCCAGGGGCGTTCGGGAACTGAAGCTTTCTTT.

The rearrangement joins TRBV28 to TRBJ1-1, with D possibly TRBD1 on 5 matching bases. The V end lost 6 bases, the J end lost 0 bases, and 14 bases lay between the germline ends. CDR3 size: 15 residues. Germline CDR1 and CDR2: MDHEN and SYDVKM. In DNA form, the CDR3 reads TGTGCCAGCAGATTCTACAGGCAAATGAACACTGAAGCTTTCTTT. Translated, it gives CASRFYRQMNTEAFF.

The rearrangement joins TRBV5-1 to TRBJ1-5; maybe TRBD1 (5 bases). CDR3 length: 13 amino acids. Germline-derived CDR1 and CDR2 are SGHRS and YFSETQ. The V and J ends lost 1 base and 7 bases respectively, with 9 bases between them. CDR3 residues: CASSLLGGQPQHF. CDR3 DNA: TGCGCCAGCAGCTTGCTGGGGGGGCAGCCCCAGCATTTT.

The CDR3 is CASGKTGESVELFF. Written as DNA, the CDR3 is TGTGCCAGCGGAAAGACAGGGGAAAGTGTGGAGCTGTTTTTT. The chain couples TRBV6-4 to TRBJ2-2, with TRBD1 identical over 8 bases. The V gene end was trimmed by 8 bases and the J gene end by 10 bases; junction bases not matched to a gene: 12. This CDR3 is built from 14 residues. CDR1 is MRHNA, CDR2 SNTAGT, per germline.

The chain recombines TRBV4-1 with TRBJ2-6; perhaps TRBD2 as D (6 bases). Germline CDR1 reads MGHRA; CDR2 reads YSYEKL. Trimming removed 4 bases at V and 0 bases at J, with 13 bases between. The CDR3 is 17 residues long. CDR3 bases: TGCGCCAGCAGCCGCGGGACCCCAGGCTCTGGGGCCAACGTCCTGACTTTC. Amino acids: CASSRGTPGSGANVLTF.

V is TRBV27 and J is TRBJ1-1; 9 bases line up with TRBD1. V shed 11 bases, J shed 1 base, and the junction held 8 bases outside the gene matches. The germline gives CDR1 MNHEY, CDR2 SMNVEV (reference sequence). This CDR3 is built from 14 residues. The CDR3 here is CAGLPTGGNTEAFF. CDR3 coding DNA: TGTGCCGGCCTACCGACAGGGGGGAACACTGAAGCTTTCTTT.

The chain recombines TRBV2 with TRBJ1-2, with a tentative D call TRBD1 (5 bases). From germline, CDR1 is SNHLY and CDR2 FYNNEI. V gave up 0 bases and J gave up 5 bases, with 13 bases separating them. The CDR3 length is 15 residues. DNA for the CDR3: TGTGCCAGCAGTGAAGCACTGGCAGCAGGGTATGGCTACACCTTC. This translates into CASSEALAAGYGYTF.

This chain links TRBV19 with TRBJ2-2; a weak D match, TRBD2 (7 bases). From germline, CDR1 is LNHDA and CDR2 SQIVND (reference sequence). The CDR3 is 15 amino acids. V lost 9 bases and J lost 3, with 17 bases in between. The CDR3 reads CASHTGEGDTGELFF. The DNA for the CDR3 is TGTGCCAGCCATACGGGGGAGGGGGACACCGGGGAGCTGTTTTTT.

The chain recombines TRBV27 with TRBJ2-7; D gene uncertain. The germline V and J ends were trimmed by 0 bases and 4 bases, with 7 bases remaining between them. CDR3 length equals 13 residues. Germline CDR1 MNHEY, CDR2 SMNVEV (reference sequence). CDR3 region: CASSLSFSYEQYF. CDR3 bases: TGTGCCAGCAGTTTATCATTCTCGTACGAGCAGTACTTC.

This clone appeared a single time. V and J are TRBV12-3 or TRBV12-4 and TRBJ1-2, with D perhaps matching TRBD1 (6 bases). The CDR3 has 13 amino acids. V was shortened by 3 bases and J by 7 bases, with 12 bases between the two germline ends. The CDR3 DNA follows: TGTGCCAGCAGTTTTGAACAGGGTAGTGGCTACACCTTC. Translation gives CASSFEQGSGYTF.

J is TRBJ1-4 and V is TRBV6-5, with D perhaps TRBD1 (6 bases). The CDR3 extends over 15 amino acids. V was pared by 0 bases and J by 8 bases, with 13 bases between. Germline V gives CDR1 MNHEY, CDR2 SVGAGI. CDR3 region: CASSYSTGGEEKLFF. The CDR3 coding sequence is TGTGCCAGCAGTTACTCGACAGGAGGAGAAGAAAAACTGTTTTTT.

The chain is built from TRBV6-5 and TRBJ1-4; the D gene is possibly TRBD1 (5 bases). Between the trimmed V and J ends, which lost 0 bases and 10 bases, there was a span of 15 bases. The V gene's germline CDR1 is MNHEY and CDR2 SVGAGI. The CDR3 is 15 amino acids. The CDR3 sequence is CASSYSRWGTGKLFF. CDR3 DNA: TGTGCCAGCAGTTACTCGCGGTGGGGCACCGGAAAACTGTTTTTT.

V is TRBV30 and J is TRBJ1-1; TRBD1 aligns across 7 bases. Losses at the gene ends were 5 bases for V and 10 bases for J; bases not matched to a gene: 13. Germline V gives CDR1 GTSNPN, CDR2 SVGIG (reference sequence). The CDR3 length is 13 residues. This chain's CDR3 is CAWGDRARPGAFF. The CDR3 nucleotides are TGTGCCTGGGGCGACAGGGCAAGACCTGGAGCTTTCTTT.